One TCR beta chain is described in this entry. Antigen specificity is unknown. Cells designated naive CD8 were CD45RO-negative and were positively selected for CCR7, with terminally differentiated effector memory CD45RA+ cells excluded. The donor population consisted of healthy HIV-negative adults with no recent acute infections or vaccinations. CDR3 length equals 16 residues. Germline lookup yields CDR1 SGHRS and CDR2 YFSETQ. J was trimmed by 6 bases and V by 5 bases; bases with no gene match: 7. Here immunoSEQ multiplex PCR was the method, and the copy in TCRdb shows in-frame clones only, minus some. This sample has approximately 650,000 clones, with roughly 96% found just once. The data stem from a study of shared clonotypes between healthy human individuals. Study observations and caveats: As a rule, naive subsets had a larger estimated richness than memory subsets.

The chain carries TRBV5-1 and TRBJ2-1; 14 positions match TRBD2. The TCR comes from a woman in her 30s in good health. The sequencing sample was made of naive CD8+ T cells sorted from blood. CDR3 region: CASRTSGRAPLNEQFF. For the CDR3, the DNA is TGCGCCAGCAGGACTAGCGGGAGGGCCCCTCTCAATGAGCAGTTCTTC.